A single sample gave rise to the 32 T cell receptor beta chains below, sequenced in a study of CD8+ T cells in alopecia areata. The sequencing template was cDNA reverse transcribed from extracted RNA. Data came from immunoSEQ multiplex PCR; TCRdb stores just in-frame clones and leaves some out. Of a few hundred thousand clones in the sample, roughly two fifths are singletons; the top ten hold around 0.48%. This sample's treatment: oral pan-JAK inhibitor, 5-10 mg twice daily. Here the sequenced sample was CD4+ T cells sorted from blood, taken at roughly week 30, from a patient treated with tofacitinib. The receptors derive from a human donor with alopecia areata.

The chain is built from TRBV6-5 and TRBJ2-7; possibly TRBD1 for D (5 bases). V was pared by 0 bases and J by 2 bases, with 11 bases between. The CDR3 has 15 residues. CDR1 is MNHEY, CDR2 SVGAGI, per germline. In DNA, the CDR3 is TGTGCCAGCAGTTACTCTCGTCAGGGTGCCTACGAGCAGTACTTC. Residues: CASSYSRQGAYEQYF.

This clone was observed a handful of times. The V call is TRBV2, the J call TRBJ2-7; D is ambiguous. The V end was cut by 3 bases, the J end by 6 bases, with 3 bases between. This CDR3 spans 10 amino acids. In germline, CDR1 is SNHLY, CDR2 FYNNEI. The CDR3 spells CASSDVEQYF. CDR3 nucleotide sequence: TGTGCCAGCAGTGACGTCGAGCAGTACTTC.

This clone turned up a few times. CDR3 sequence reads: CSVNWEGVRTGELFF. The CDR3 DNA follows: TGCAGCGTTAACTGGGAAGGTGTTCGCACCGGGGAGCTGTTTTTT. This chain uses TRBV29-1 with TRBJ2-2; D gene uncertain. Germline loops: CDR1 SQVTM, CDR2 ANQGSEA. The CDR3 spans 15 residues. V gave up 5 bases and J gave up 4 bases, with 17 bases separating them.

CDR3 region: CATRGGGETQYF. The CDR3, as DNA: TGTGCCACCCGGGGGGGAGGAGAGACCCAGTACTTC. The chain links TRBV2 to TRBJ2-5; 8 positions match TRBD2. The trim removed 10 bases at V and 4 bases at J, leaving 5 bases unmatched. The germline gives CDR1 SNHLY, CDR2 FYNNEI. CDR3 length: 12 residues.

The V and J genes are TRBV4-1 and TRBJ1-2; TRBD1 might be the D (5 bases). The V and J ends lost 4 bases and 8 bases respectively, with 17 bases between them. Germline-derived CDR1 and CDR2 are MGHRA and YSYEKL. CDR3 length equals 14 residues. CDR3 region: CASSPRDPIWGYTF. The CDR3 DNA follows: TGCGCCAGCAGCCCCCGGGACCCTATTTGGGGCTACACCTTC.

This clone was seen a few times. The J gene is TRBJ2-1, the V gene TRBV18; D is perhaps TRBD1 (5 bases). The CDR3 totals 13 residues. Trimming took off 2 bases at V and 6 bases at J, with 8 bases between the two ends. Germline V gives CDR1 KGHSH, CDR2 LQKENI. The CDR3, as DNA: TGTGCCAGCTCACCAGCCAGGGCCAATGAGCAGTTCTTC. Translation gives CASSPARANEQFF.

The J gene is TRBJ1-1, the V gene TRBV6-6; D not resolved. CDR1 and CDR2 (germline): MNHNY, SVGAGI (reference sequence). This CDR3 is built from 13 residues. V was clipped by 10 bases and J by 4 bases, with 16 bases between them. CDR3 protein: CAILRQGGTEAFF. DNA of the CDR3: TGTGCCATCCTCCGACAAGGCGGCACTGAAGCTTTCTTT.

The chain couples TRBV5-1 to TRBJ2-1, with 8 bases aligning to TRBD1. Trimming cost V 4 bases and J 5 bases; bases outside gene matches: 8. Germline assignment: CDR1 SGHRS and CDR2 YFSETQ. The CDR3 is 15 amino acids. The CDR3: CASSPGQGIHNEQFF. In nucleotides, the CDR3 is TGCGCCAGCAGCCCCGGACAGGGTATCCACAATGAGCAGTTCTTC.

The rearrangement uses TRBV5-1 and TRBJ2-6; the D call may be TRBD1 or TRBD2 (5 bases each). The CDR3 contains 17 residues. Germline CDR1 reads SGHRS; CDR2 reads YFSETQ. Trimming took off 3 bases at V and 5 bases at J, with 18 bases between the two ends. The CDR3 is CASSSDGTLGWANVLTF. The DNA of the CDR3 is TGCGCCAGCAGCTCCGACGGGACCCTAGGCTGGGCCAACGTCCTGACTTTC. Full variable domain (rest looked up from reference TRBV5-1 and TRBJ2-6): KAGVTQTPRYLIKTRGQQVTLSCSPISGHRSVSWYQQTPGQGLQFLFEYFSETQRNKGNFPGRFSGRQFSNSRSEMNVSTLELGDSALYLCASSSDGTLGWANVLTFGAGSRLTVL.

This clone was seen only a few times. The rearrangement links TRBV28 to TRBJ2-3; 7 bases map to TRBD2. V trimming: 3 bases; J trimming: 0 bases; junction bases outside the gene matches: 3. Germline V lookup: CDR1 MDHEN, CDR2 SYDVKM. The CDR3 covers 15 residues. The CDR3 region has the DNA TGTGCCAGCAGTTTGGGGGGGGAGAGCACAGATACGCAGTATTTT. It encodes CASSLGGESTDTQYF.

The chain combines TRBV30 with TRBJ1-3, with a tentative D call TRBD1 (6 bases). Germline V gene lookup returns CDR1 GTSNPN and CDR2 SVGIG (reference sequence). V lost 6 bases and J 0 bases, leaving 12 bases between the germline ends. The CDR3 runs 14 residues. CDR3 in amino acids: CACEDRSSGNTIYF. The DNA of the CDR3 is TGTGCCTGTGAAGACAGGAGCTCTGGAAACACCATATATTTT.

This clone was found a few times. J is TRBJ1-1 and V is TRBV29-1, with D unresolved. Trimming removed 6 bases from V and 1 base from J, with 12 bases in between. CDR1 and CDR2 (germline): SQVTM, ANQGSEA. The CDR3 is 13 residues long. The CDR3 bases are TGCAGCGTCGGGTCCCTGGGGAACACTGAAGCTTTCTTT. It codes for CSVGSLGNTEAFF.

The genes are TRBV18 and TRBJ1-1; no definite D call. V lost 3 bases and J 0 bases, leaving 11 bases between the germline ends. This CDR3 is built from 15 residues. Germline CDR1 and CDR2: KGHSH and LQKENI. CDR3 residues: CASSPGSTMNTEAFF. The CDR3 DNA follows: TGTGCCAGCTCACCGGGCAGCACTATGAACACTGAAGCTTTCTTT.

This clone showed up just a few times. This chain links TRBV7-2 with TRBJ2-7; 8 bases match TRBD2. J lost 2 bases, V lost 1 base, and 4 bases had no gene match. The CDR3 runs 15 residues. Per the germline V gene, CDR1 is SGHTA and CDR2 is FQGNSA. This CDR3 reads CASSLGREGPYEQYF. CDR3 nucleotides: TGTGCCAGCAGCTTAGGCCGGGAGGGCCCCTACGAGCAGTACTTC.

V is TRBV30 and J is TRBJ1-1, with 10 bases that match TRBD1. Looked up from germline, CDR1 is GTSNPN and CDR2 is SVGIG (reference sequence). V trimming: 2 bases; J trimming: 9 bases; junction bases outside the gene matches: 3. This CDR3 is 12 amino acids long. CDR3 DNA sequence: TGTGCCTGGAGTCCCGACAGGGGGCAAGCTTTCTTT. It yields the protein CAWSPDRGQAFF.

The J gene is TRBJ2-7, the V gene TRBV9, with TRBD1 identical over 8 bases. The CDR3 spans 16 residues. From germline, CDR1 is SGDLS and CDR2 YYNGEE. J was trimmed by 5 bases and V by 4 bases; bases with no gene match: 14. CDR3 DNA sequence: TGTGCCAGCAGCCCCCACGGACAGGGATTGGAGGACGAGCAGTACTTC. It specifies CASSPHGQGLEDEQYF. The full variable domain, with the rest looked up from reference TRBV9 and TRBJ2-7, is DSGVTQTPKHLITATGQRVTLRCSPRSGDLSVYWYQQSLDQGLQFLIQYYNGEERAKGNILERFSAQQFPDLHSELNLSSLELGDSALYFCASSPHGQGLEDEQYFGPGTRLTVT.

The genes are TRBV29-1 and TRBJ1-2, with 7 bases matching TRBD1. This CDR3 contains 12 residues. In germline, CDR1 is SQVTM, CDR2 ANQGSEA. V trimming: 4 bases; J trimming: 3 bases; junction bases outside the gene matches: 2. The CDR3 nucleotides read TGCAGCGTTGGGGACAGCGACTATGGCTACACCTTC. It encodes CSVGDSDYGYTF.

V and J are TRBV4-1 and TRBJ2-3; D perhaps matches TRBD2 (6 bases). The CDR3 spans 17 residues. Trimming pared 10 bases from V and 3 bases from J, leaving 26 bases between. Looked up from germline, CDR1 is MGHRA and CDR2 is YSYEKL. The CDR3 DNA reads TGCGCCACCAAAGCCCTAGTTGCGGGGAAAAGTACAGATACGCAGTATTTT. This codes for CATKALVAGKSTDTQYF.

The chain is built from TRBV9 and TRBJ2-5; D ambiguous. Germline lookup yields CDR1 SGDLS and CDR2 YYNGEE. Trimming left V 0 bases short and J 0 bases short, with 9 bases between. There are 15 residues in the CDR3. CDR3 in amino acids: CASSVVLLDQETQYF. The CDR3 nucleotides are TGTGCCAGCAGCGTAGTATTGCTGGACCAAGAGACCCAGTACTTC.

This clone occurred many times. A read error may produce the germline difference seen at one junction end. The chain carries TRBV7-7 and TRBJ2-1, with 10 bases that match TRBD1. The CDR3 runs 17 residues. Germline assignment: CDR1 SSHAT and CDR2 FNYEAQ (reference sequence). This CDR3 reads CASSLGPGTGAYNEQFF. The CDR3, as DNA: TGTGCTAGCAGCTTGGGGCCCGGGACAGGGGCCTACAATGAGCAGTTCTTC.

The table lists this clone with a few counts. V usage is TRBV28 and J usage is TRBJ1-2; 11 bases align to TRBD1. From germline, CDR1 is MDHEN and CDR2 SYDVKM. Trimming cost V 4 bases and J 8 bases; bases outside gene matches: 9. The CDR3 is 15 amino acids. The CDR3 region has the DNA TGTGCCAGCAGTTCGACCGGGACAGGGGGAAGAGGCTACACCTTC. Translation gives CASSSTGTGGRGYTF.

The chain links TRBV5-6 to TRBJ1-3, with D hard to call. The CDR3 runs 15 residues. V lost 4 bases and J lost 0, with 11 bases in between. CDR1 is SGHDT, CDR2 YYEEEE, per germline. In DNA form, the CDR3 reads TGTGCCAGCAGCCGGCATCCAATCTCTGGAAACACCATATATTTT. The encoded protein is CASSRHPISGNTIYF. The entire variable domain, with the rest obtained from reference TRBV5-6 and TRBJ1-3, is as follows: DAGVTQSPTHLIKTRGQQVTLRCSPKSGHDTVSWYQQALGQGPQFIFQYYEEEERQRGNFPDRFSGHQFPNYSSELNVNALLLGDSALYLCASSRHPISGNTIYFGEGSWLTVV.

Here the CDR3 reads CASSRRHLWVGNSNQPQHF. Here the CDR3 DNA reads TGTGCCAGCAGCCGGCGGCATCTTTGGGTTGGGAATAGCAATCAGCCCCAGCATTTT. This chain joins TRBV5-6 and TRBJ1-5; D is uncertain. Trimming took 4 bases from V and 0 from J, leaving 23 bases between them. CDR1 SGHDT and CDR2 YYEEEE come from the germline V gene. The CDR3 covers 19 residues.

The chain is built from TRBV4-1 and TRBJ1-3, with a possible D match to TRBD1 (5 bases). This CDR3 spans 15 amino acids. The germline V gene encodes CDR1 MGHRA and CDR2 YSYEKL. Trimming shortened V by 1 base and J by 7 bases, and 14 bases separated the two germline ends. The CDR3 region has the DNA TGCGCCAGCAGCCAAGGGTGGGGGAATCCGAACACCATATATTTT. Protein: CASSQGWGNPNTIYF.

In this sample, this clone turned up a few times. Other nucleotide sequences in the sample specify the same CDR3. The rearrangement joins TRBV30 to TRBJ1-1; D unclear. V gave up 0 bases and J gave up 3 bases, with 8 bases separating them. This CDR3 spans 13 amino acids. Germline values: CDR1 GTSNPN, CDR2 SVGIG (reference sequence). The CDR3 reads CAWSVRVDTEAFF. The CDR3 coding sequence is TGTGCCTGGAGTGTACGGGTGGACACTGAAGCTTTCTTT.

This clone was detected only a few times. The chain recombines TRBV30 with TRBJ2-3, with D unresolved. This CDR3 is 15 amino acids long. V shed 3 bases and J shed 1 base, with 14 bases lying between them. Germline V gives CDR1 GTSNPN, CDR2 SVGIG (reference sequence). CDR3 sequence reads: CAWSPRNHGTDTQYF. CDR3 DNA sequence: TGTGCCTGGAGCCCCAGGAACCACGGCACAGATACGCAGTATTTT.

The table lists this clone with a few counts. The same CDR3 is also encoded by other DNA sequences in this sample. The rearrangement joins TRBV29-1 to TRBJ1-1; D is possibly TRBD1 (5 bases). Germline V CDR1 and CDR2: SQVTM, ANQGSEA. This CDR3 has 12 residues. Trimming took off 4 bases at V and 1 base at J, with 7 bases between the two ends. CDR3: CSVGRANTEAFF. CDR3 DNA sequence: TGCAGCGTTGGCAGGGCGAACACTGAAGCTTTCTTT.

This clone was recorded a few times. The rearrangement uses TRBV27 and TRBJ1-1; D might be TRBD1 (6 bases). The CDR3 extends over 16 amino acids. Germline CDR1 and CDR2: MNHEY and SMNVEV (reference sequence). With 0 bases removed from V and 1 base from J, the gap between germline ends came to 12 bases. The DNA for the CDR3 is TGTGCCAGCAGTTTATCGTGGGGACATCCGAACACTGAAGCTTTCTTT. Translation gives CASSLSWGHPNTEAFF.

This chain joins TRBV10-1 and TRBJ1-6; D remains unclear. With 6 bases removed from V and 14 bases from J, the gap between germline ends came to 14 bases. Germline V gene sequence: CDR1 WNHNN, CDR2 SYGVQD (reference sequence). The CDR3 runs to 12 residues. CDR3 in amino acids: CASRPLVGSLHF. CDR3 coding DNA: TGCGCCAGCAGGCCCCTTGTGGGGTCCCTCCACTTT.

The rearrangement links TRBV6-5 to TRBJ2-7, with 8 bases matching TRBD1. The CDR3 runs to 15 residues. CDR1 and CDR2 (germline): MNHEY, SVGAGI. V lost 2 bases to trimming and J lost 8 bases; unmatched junction nucleotides: 11. The chain's CDR3 is CASSYRATGARKQYF. As DNA, the CDR3 is TGTGCCAGCAGTTACAGGGCGACAGGGGCACGGAAGCAGTACTTC.

This chain connects TRBV5-6 to TRBJ2-5; D unresolved. The CDR3 is 14 residues long. In germline, CDR1 is SGHDT, CDR2 YYEEEE. Trimming cost V 4 bases and J 4 bases, with 14 bases left between them. For the CDR3, the DNA is TGTGCCAGCAGCCCGGATGGGGATCCAGAGACCCAGTACTTC. It is translated as CASSPDGDPETQYF.

The chain links TRBV2 to TRBJ2-4; D not resolved. With 6 bases removed from V and 12 bases from J, the gap between germline ends came to 21 bases. Germline values: CDR1 SNHLY, CDR2 FYNNEI. This CDR3 region has 14 residues. The CDR3 sequence is CASRETDVVGHQYF. In DNA form, the CDR3 reads TGTGCCAGCAGGGAAACGGACGTAGTTGGTCATCAGTACTTC.